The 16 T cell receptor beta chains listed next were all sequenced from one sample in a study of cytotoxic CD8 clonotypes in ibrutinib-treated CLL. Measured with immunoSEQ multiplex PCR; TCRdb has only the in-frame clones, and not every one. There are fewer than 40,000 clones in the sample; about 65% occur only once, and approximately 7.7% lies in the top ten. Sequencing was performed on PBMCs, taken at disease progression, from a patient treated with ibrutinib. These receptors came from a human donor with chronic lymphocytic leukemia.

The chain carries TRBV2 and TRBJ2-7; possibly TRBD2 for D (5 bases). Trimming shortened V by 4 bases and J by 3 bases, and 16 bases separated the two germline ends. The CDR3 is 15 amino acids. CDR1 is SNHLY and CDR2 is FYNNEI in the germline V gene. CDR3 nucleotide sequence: TGTGCCAGCAGTGCCTCCGGGATGGTGTTCTACGAGCAGTACTTC. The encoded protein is CASSASGMVFYEQYF.

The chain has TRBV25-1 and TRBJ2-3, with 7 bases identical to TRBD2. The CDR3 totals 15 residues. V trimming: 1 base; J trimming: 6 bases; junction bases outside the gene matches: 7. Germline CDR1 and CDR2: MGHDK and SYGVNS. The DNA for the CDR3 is TGTGCCAGCAGTGAATCGAATAGCGGGCTTGATACGCAGTATTTT. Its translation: CASSESNSGLDTQYF.

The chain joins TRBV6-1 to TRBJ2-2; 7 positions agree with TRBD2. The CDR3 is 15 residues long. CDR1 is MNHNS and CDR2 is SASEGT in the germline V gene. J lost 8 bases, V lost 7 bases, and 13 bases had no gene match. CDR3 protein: CASTLAVAQRGELFF. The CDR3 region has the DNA TGTGCCAGCACCCTAGCGGTGGCCCAGAGAGGGGAGCTGTTTTTT.

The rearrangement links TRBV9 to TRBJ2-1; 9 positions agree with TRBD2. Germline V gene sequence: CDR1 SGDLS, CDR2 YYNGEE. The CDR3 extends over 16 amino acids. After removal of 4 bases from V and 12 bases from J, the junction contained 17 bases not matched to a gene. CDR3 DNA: TGTGCCAGCAGCCCACCCTTTGCGGGAGGGAATAAGGGGCAGTTCTTC. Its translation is CASSPPFAGGNKGQFF.

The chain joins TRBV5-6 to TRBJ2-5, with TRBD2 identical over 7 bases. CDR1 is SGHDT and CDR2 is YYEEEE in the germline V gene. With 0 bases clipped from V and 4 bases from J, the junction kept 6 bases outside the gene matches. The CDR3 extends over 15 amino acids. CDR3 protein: CASSLVGGSSETQYF. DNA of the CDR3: TGTGCCAGCAGCTTGGTCGGCGGGAGTTCAGAGACCCAGTACTTC.

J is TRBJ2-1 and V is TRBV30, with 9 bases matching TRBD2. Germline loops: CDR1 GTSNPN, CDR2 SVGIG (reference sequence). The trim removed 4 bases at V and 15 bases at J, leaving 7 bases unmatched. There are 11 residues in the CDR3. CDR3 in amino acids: CAWNRGRGSFF. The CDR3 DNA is TGTGCCTGGAATCGCGGGAGGGGCTCGTTCTTC.

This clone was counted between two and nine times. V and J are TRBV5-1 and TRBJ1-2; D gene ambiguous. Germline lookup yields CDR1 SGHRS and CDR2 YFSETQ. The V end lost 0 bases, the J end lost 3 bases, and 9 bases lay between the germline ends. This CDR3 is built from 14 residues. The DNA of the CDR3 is TGCGCCAGCAGCTTGGATTACGGTCACTATGGCTACACCTTC. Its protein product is CASSLDYGHYGYTF.

The CDR3 nucleotides read TGCGCCAGCAGCCAACTTCTGGGGGTTGTGACCTACTACGAGCAGTACTTC. Amino acids: CASSQLLGVVTYYEQYF. This rearrangement joins TRBV4-1 to TRBJ2-7, with D perhaps being TRBD1 or TRBD2 (5 bases each). Germline V gene data show CDR1 as MGHRA and CDR2 as YSYEKL. The CDR3 extends over 17 amino acids. V lost 2 bases and J 3 bases, leaving 20 bases between the germline ends.

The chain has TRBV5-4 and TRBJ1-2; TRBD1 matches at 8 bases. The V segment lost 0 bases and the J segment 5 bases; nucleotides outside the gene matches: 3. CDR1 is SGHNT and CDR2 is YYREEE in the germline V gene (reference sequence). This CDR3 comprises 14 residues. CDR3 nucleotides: TGTGCCAGCAGCTTGGGACAGGGGAGTTATGGCTACACCTTC. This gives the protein CASSLGQGSYGYTF.

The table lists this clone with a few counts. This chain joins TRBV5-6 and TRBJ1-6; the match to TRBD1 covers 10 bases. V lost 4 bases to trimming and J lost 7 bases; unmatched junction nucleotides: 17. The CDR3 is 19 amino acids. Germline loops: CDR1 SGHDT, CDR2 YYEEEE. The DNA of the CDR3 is TGTGCCAGCAGCCCCCGGTTTGGGGACAGGGGATCAGGAAATTCACCCCTCCACTTT. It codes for CASSPRFGDRGSGNSPLHF.

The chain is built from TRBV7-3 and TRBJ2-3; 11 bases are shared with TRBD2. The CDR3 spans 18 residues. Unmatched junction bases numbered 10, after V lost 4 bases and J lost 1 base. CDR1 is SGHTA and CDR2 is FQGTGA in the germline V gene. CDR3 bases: TGTGCCAGCAGCTCTCGCGGGACTAGCGGAGCCCGCACAGATACGCAGTATTTT. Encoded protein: CASSSRGTSGARTDTQYF.

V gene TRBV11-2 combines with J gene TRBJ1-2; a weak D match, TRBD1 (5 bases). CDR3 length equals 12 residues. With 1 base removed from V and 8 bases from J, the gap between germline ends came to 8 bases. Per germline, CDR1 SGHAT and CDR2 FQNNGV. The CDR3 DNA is TGTGCCAGCAGCTTAGCATGGGGGGGCTACACCTTC. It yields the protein CASSLAWGGYTF.

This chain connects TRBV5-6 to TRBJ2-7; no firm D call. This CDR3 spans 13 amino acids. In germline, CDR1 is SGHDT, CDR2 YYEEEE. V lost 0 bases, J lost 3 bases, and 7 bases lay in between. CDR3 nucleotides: TGTGCCAGCAGCTTGGGCAGCTTCTACGAGCAGTACTTC. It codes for CASSLGSFYEQYF.

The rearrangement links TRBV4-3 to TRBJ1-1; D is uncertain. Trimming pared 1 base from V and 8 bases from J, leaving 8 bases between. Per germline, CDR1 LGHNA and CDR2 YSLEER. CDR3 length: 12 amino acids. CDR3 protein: CASSQVRGEAFF. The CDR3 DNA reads TGCGCCAGCAGCCAAGTGCGGGGAGAAGCTTTCTTT.

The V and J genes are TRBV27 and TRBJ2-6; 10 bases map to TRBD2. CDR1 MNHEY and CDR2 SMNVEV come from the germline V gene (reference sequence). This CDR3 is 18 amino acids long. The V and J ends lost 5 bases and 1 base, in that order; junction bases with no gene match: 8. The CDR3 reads CASSPPSGSTSGANVLTF. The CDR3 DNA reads TGTGCCAGCAGTCCCCCTAGCGGGAGTACTTCTGGGGCCAACGTCCTGACTTTC.

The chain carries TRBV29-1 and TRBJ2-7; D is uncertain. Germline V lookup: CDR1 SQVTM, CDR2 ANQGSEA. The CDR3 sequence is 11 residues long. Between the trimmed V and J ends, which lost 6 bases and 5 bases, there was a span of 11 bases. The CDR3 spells CSVFSLHEQYF. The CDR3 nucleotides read TGCAGCGTGTTCTCCCTCCACGAGCAGTACTTC.